This passage covers 9 T cell receptor beta chains from one sample sequenced in a study of CD8 T cells in ankylosing spondylitis (dated by TCRdb to 2017 to 2019). The method was 5' RACE. The sample was run on an Illumina HiSeq 2500. TCRdb took the public reads, trimmed them with fastp at Q25, ran MiXCR for clone calling and kept in-frame beta chains. Rows with a matching CDR3 protein are joined into one entry that keeps the most common DNA and genes. In all, the sample holds some 220,000 distinct CDR3 sequences, and roughly a tenth of those were seen once. 2.6% of the sample rests with the top ten. The specimen was blood, either unsorted or a sorted T cell fraction (not recorded which). The source is a male donor with ankylosing spondylitis or in good health (not recorded which).

The J gene is TRBJ2-2, the V gene TRBV20-1; D is uncertain. The germline V gene has CDR1 DFQATT and CDR2 SNEGSKA (reference sequence). This CDR3 is built from 15 residues. V dropped 6 bases and J dropped 0 bases, with 14 bases sitting between them. DNA for the CDR3: TGCAGTGCGCCTAAAGCGACTTCGAACACCGGGGAGCTGTTTTTT. This sequence encodes CSAPKATSNTGELFF.

There are a few counts of this clonotype. The CDR3 loop is CAISEGVRDTQYF. For the CDR3, the DNA is TGTGCCATCAGTGAGGGGGTGAGAGATACGCAGTATTTT. This sequence joins TRBV10-3 and TRBJ2-3; D is ambiguous. CDR1 is ENHRY and CDR2 is SYGVKD in the germline V gene. V gave up 2 bases and J gave up 5 bases, with 8 bases separating them. The CDR3 is made up of 13 amino acids.

This clonotype was seen repeatedly, ten times or more. The chain employs TRBV7-9 and TRBJ2-1; D could derive from TRBD1 or TRBD2 (5 bases each). Germline CDR1 SEHNR, CDR2 FQNEAQ (reference sequence). Deletions cut 6 bases from V and 2 bases from J, with 14 bases between. The CDR3 totals 15 residues. The CDR3 region has the DNA TGTGCCAGCAGACTTGGGACCGGACCCTACAATGAGCAGTTCTTC. Its protein product is CASRLGTGPYNEQFF.

This clonotype was observed at least ten times. The rearrangement uses TRBV4-1 and TRBJ2-1; 12 bases line up with TRBD2. The trim removed 6 bases at V and 5 bases at J, leaving 5 bases unmatched. This CDR3 has 15 residues. The V gene's germline CDR1 is MGHRA and CDR2 YSYEKL. CDR3 sequence reads: CASSRLAGEHNEQFF. CDR3 DNA: TGCGCCAGCAGTCGACTAGCGGGGGAGCACAATGAGCAGTTCTTC.

As concerns this clonotype: A much bigger clone sits one base away, suggesting this may be a read error. V gene TRBV7-9 combines with J gene TRBJ2-3; TRBD1 is a possible D gene (5 bases). Germline V lookup: CDR1 SEHNR, CDR2 FQNEAQ (reference sequence). The CDR3 spans 16 residues. In DNA, the CDR3 is TGTGCCAGCAGCTTAGCTTCAGGGCTGGGCACAGCTACGCAGTATTTT. Residues: CASSLASGLGTATQYF.

This clonotype was counted between two and nine times. CDR3 sequence reads: CASSSDIPTTDTQYF. CDR3 nucleotide sequence: TGTGCCAGCAGCTCCGACATTCCGACAACAGATACGCAGTATTTT. The V and J genes are TRBV7-9 and TRBJ2-3; D is unclear. Per germline, CDR1 SEHNR and CDR2 FQNEAQ (reference sequence). V lost 4 bases and J lost 3, with 14 bases in between. This CDR3 has 15 amino acids.

The table lists this clonotype with many counts. The V gene is TRBV10-3, the J gene TRBJ1-1; D is undetermined. Trimming stripped 5 bases from V and 7 bases from J, with 11 bases between. The CDR3 sequence is 12 residues long. Germline CDR1 is ENHRY and CDR2 is SYGVKD. In nucleotides, the CDR3 is TGTGCCATCAGTACCTCAGGCAGTGAAGCTTTCTTT. It yields the protein CAISTSGSEAFF.

For this clonotype: A read error may account for a junction end that differs from germline. V is TRBV3-1 and J is TRBJ2-1, with 10 bases identical to TRBD1. The CDR3 sequence is 13 residues long. Germline V gene data show CDR1 as LGHDT and CDR2 as YNNKEL (reference sequence). Written as DNA, the CDR3 is TGTGCCGGCAGCCAAGACCGGACAGGGGGGCAGTTCTTC. Translated: CAGSQDRTGGQFF.

To note about this clonotype: A much more abundant neighbour one base away suggests this may be a read error. The chain carries TRBV7-2 and TRBJ2-1, with D perhaps TRBD2 (6 bases). V lost 1 base and J 8 bases, leaving 9 bases between the germline ends. The CDR3 sequence is 13 residues long. Germline V lookup: CDR1 SGHTA, CDR2 FQGNSA. CDR3 sequence: CASSLVREDEQFF. In DNA, the CDR3 is TGTGCCAGCAGCTTAGTCAGGGAGGATGAGCAGTTCTTC.